This record concerns one TCR beta chain sequence. CDR1 and CDR2 (germline): SQVTM, ANQGSEA. CDR3 length equals 13 residues. The entry originates in a study of CXCR3-negative and CXCR3-positive naive CD8 T cells. Naive CD8+ T cells showed CD45RO-CCR7+CD27+CD95-. TRB cDNA libraries were made by UMI-labeled 5' RACE. TCRdb derives one entry per CDR3 protein from the 5' RACE reads, leaving out DNA. Recorded for this sample: under 75,000 distinct CDR3 sequences. The rearrangement joins TRBV29-1 to TRBJ2-7; there is no DNA to check the TCRdb D call of TRBD2. The receptor was isolated from a human donor in good health. Some clones in this sample may be carry-over from other donors' samples. The sample consisted of naive CXCR3- CD8+ T cells from blood. Sample subset: CD45RO-CCR7+CD27+CD95- naive CD8+ T cells lacking CXCR3 (TNR3-). The CDR3 here is CSVVTGGPYEQYF.